This TCR beta chain originates from a study of early T cells in non-severe SARS-CoV-2 infection. About the research overall: Sequencing targeted bulk RNA from unsorted whole blood, leaving chains unpaired.

Study results and limitations: VDJdb matching, biased toward anti-spike CD8 responses, missed private and CD4 specificities.

This clonotype was recorded a few times. Its specificity is not known. TCRdb processed the 5' RACE reads anew with MiXCR; each CDR3 protein has one entry. The sample records some 96,000 distinct CDR3 sequences, 9.5% to 11% being singletons. The starting material was whole blood, obtained at baseline. This receptor was obtained from an adult who was a healthcare worker with PCR-confirmed SARS-CoV-2 infection or an uninfected control (not recorded which).

DNA for the CDR3: TGCAGTGCTAGATCGGTACTTACATCGATAGCCAAAAACATTCAGTACTTC. Its protein is CSARSVLTSIAKNIQYF. The V and J genes are TRBV20-1 and TRBJ2-4; D unclear. V lost 2 bases, J lost 0 bases, and 17 bases lay in between. The CDR3 spans 17 residues. Germline CDR1 reads DFQATT; CDR2 reads SNEGSKA (reference sequence).